The present T cell receptor (beta chain) was sequenced within a study of blood T cell repertoires in COVID-19. Data came from immunoSEQ multiplex PCR; TCRdb stores just in-frame clones and leaves some out. This sample has fewer than 350,000 clones, with 90% found just once. The TCR originated in a woman in her twenties or thirties with COVID-19, enrolled during active disease. The sequenced sample was peripheral blood.

CDR3 bases: TGTGCCATCAGTGCTCAACAGGGGGCCGGAGGGGCCAACGTCCTGACTTTC. This gives the protein CAISAQQGAGGANVLTF. The chain uses TRBV10-3 and TRBJ2-6; TRBD1 aligns across 9 bases. V shed 4 bases and J 4 bases; nucleotides not matched to a gene: 8. CDR3 size: 17 residues. CDR1 is ENHRY and CDR2 is SYGVKD in the germline V gene.